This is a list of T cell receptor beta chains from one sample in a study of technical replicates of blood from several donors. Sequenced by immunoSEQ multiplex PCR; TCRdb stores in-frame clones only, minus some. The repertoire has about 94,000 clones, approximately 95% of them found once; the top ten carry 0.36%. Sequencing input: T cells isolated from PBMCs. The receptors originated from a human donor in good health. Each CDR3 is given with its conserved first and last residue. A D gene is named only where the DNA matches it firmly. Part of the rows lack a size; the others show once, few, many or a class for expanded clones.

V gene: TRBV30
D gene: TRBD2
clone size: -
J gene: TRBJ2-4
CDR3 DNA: TGTGCCTGGAGTGTTCTAGCGGGAGGGAGAAACATTCAGTACTTC
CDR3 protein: CAWSVLAGGRNIQYF

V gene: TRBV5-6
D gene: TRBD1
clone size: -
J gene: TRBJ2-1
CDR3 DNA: TGTGCCAGCGGAGGACAGGGGAAGAATGAGCAGTTCTTC
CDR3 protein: CASGGQGKNEQFF

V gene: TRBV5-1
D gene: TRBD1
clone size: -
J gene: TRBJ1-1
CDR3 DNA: TGCGCCAGCAGCTTGGAGGGGGCGTTGAACACTGAAGCTTTCTTT
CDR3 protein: CASSLEGALNTEAFF

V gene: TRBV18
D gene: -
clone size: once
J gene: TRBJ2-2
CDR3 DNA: TGTGCCAGCTCACCACCGAGCGCGAACACCGGGGAGCTGTTTTTT
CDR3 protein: CASSPPSANTGELFF

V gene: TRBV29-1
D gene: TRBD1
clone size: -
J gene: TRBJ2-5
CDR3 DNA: TGCAGCGCTGGGGGGACAGGAGAGACCCAGTACTTC
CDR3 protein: CSAGGTGETQYF

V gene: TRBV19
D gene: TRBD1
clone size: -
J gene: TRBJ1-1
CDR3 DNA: TGTGCCAGTAGCATGGACAGGGAAGGAGGTTGGAACACTGAAGCTTTCTTT
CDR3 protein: CASSMDREGGWNTEAFF

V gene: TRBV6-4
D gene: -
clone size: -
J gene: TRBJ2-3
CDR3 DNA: TGTGCCAGCAGTGAGCGGGGTTACACAGATACGCAGTATTTT
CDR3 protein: CASSERGYTDTQYF

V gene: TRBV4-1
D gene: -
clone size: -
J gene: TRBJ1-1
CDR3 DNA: TGCGCCAGCAGCCAAGTCGGGTTTATAGGTGTGAACACTGAAGCTTTCTTT
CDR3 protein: CASSQVGFIGVNTEAFF

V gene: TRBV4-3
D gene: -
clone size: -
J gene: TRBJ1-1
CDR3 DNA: TGCGCCAGCAGCCAAGATATTTTGGCGGAGATGAACACTGAAGCTTTCTTT
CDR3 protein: CASSQDILAEMNTEAFF

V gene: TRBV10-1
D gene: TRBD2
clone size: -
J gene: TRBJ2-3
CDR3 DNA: TGCGCCAGCAGTGACCAAGCGGGACCCACAGATACGCAGTATTTT
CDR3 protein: CASSDQAGPTDTQYF

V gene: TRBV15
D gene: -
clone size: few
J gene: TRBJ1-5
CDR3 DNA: TGTGCCACCAGCAGAGCCGGTAGCAATCAGCCCCAGCATTTT
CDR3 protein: CATSRAGSNQPQHF

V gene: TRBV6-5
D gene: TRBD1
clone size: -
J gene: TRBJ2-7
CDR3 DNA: TGTGCCAGCAGTCTGACAGGGAACGAGCAGTACTTC
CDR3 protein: CASSLTGNEQYF

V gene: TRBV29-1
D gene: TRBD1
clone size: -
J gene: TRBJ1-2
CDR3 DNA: TGCAGCGTAGTGACAGGGGGCGACTATGGCTACACCTTC
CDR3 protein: CSVVTGGDYGYTF

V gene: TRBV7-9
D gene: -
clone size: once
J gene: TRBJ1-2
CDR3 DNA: TGTGCCAGCAGTCTAGTGGACTATGGCTACACCTTC
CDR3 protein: CASSLVDYGYTF

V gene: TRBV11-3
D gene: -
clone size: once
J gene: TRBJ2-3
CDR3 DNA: TGTGCCAGCAGCTTACAGGGAGGTACAGATACGCAGTATTTT
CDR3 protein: CASSLQGGTDTQYF

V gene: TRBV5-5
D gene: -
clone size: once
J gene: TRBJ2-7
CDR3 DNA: TGTGCCAGCAGCTTAAAAACAGTCTCCTACGAGCAGTACTTC
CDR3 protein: CASSLKTVSYEQYF

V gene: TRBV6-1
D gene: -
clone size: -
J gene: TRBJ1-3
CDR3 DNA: TGTGCCAGCAGTGCTTGGGGGGGGCCCTCTGGAAACACCATATATTTT
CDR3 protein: CASSAWGGPSGNTIYF

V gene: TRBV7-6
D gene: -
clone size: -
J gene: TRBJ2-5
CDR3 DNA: TGTGCCAGCAGACTAAATAGCGAGACCCAGTACTTC
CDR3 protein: CASRLNSETQYF

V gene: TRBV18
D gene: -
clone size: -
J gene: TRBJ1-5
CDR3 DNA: TGTGCCAGCTCACTGGAGCAGGGGATCGGTCAGCCCCAGCATTTT
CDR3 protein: CASSLEQGIGQPQHF

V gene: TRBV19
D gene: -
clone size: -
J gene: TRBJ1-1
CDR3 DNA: TGTGCCAGTAGTATGCCGGGAGACTCTCTAGAGACTGAAGCTTTCTTT
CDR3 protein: CASSMPGDSLETEAFF

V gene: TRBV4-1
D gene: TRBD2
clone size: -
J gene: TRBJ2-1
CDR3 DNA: TGCGCCAGCAGCGTCAGCGGGAGCTCCTACAATGAGCAGTTCTTC
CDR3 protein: CASSVSGSSYNEQFF

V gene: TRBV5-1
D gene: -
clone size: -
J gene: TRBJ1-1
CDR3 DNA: TGCGCCAGCAGCTTGGCACGGGAGAACACTGAAGCTTTCTTT
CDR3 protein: CASSLARENTEAFF

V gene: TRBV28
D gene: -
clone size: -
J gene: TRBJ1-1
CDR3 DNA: TGTGCCAGCATCTCTGGAACCTGGAGCACTGAAGCTTTCTTT
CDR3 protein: CASISGTWSTEAFF

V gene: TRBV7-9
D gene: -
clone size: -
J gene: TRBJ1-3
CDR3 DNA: TGTGCCAGCAGCCTATGGAGGTCCTCTGGAAACACCATATATTTT
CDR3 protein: CASSLWRSSGNTIYF

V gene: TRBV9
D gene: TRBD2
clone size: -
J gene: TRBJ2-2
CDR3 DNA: TGTGCCAGCAGCGTAGCAGGGACTAGCGGGATTTATGGGGAGCTGTTTTTT
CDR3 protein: CASSVAGTSGIYGELFF

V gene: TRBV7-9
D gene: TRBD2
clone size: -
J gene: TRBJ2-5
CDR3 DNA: TGTGCCAGCAGCAGAGCCGGGACTAGCGGGGCCTTGGAAACCCAGTACTTC
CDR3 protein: CASSRAGTSGALETQYF

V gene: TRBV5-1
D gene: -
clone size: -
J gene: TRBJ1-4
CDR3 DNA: TGCGCCAGCAGTTCAGGGGATCGTGAAAAACTGTTTTTT
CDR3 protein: CASSSGDREKLFF

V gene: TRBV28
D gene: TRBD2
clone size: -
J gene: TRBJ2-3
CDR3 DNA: TGTGCCAGCAGTTTGTTACTAGCGGGAGGGACAGATACGCAGTATTTT
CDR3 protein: CASSLLLAGGTDTQYF

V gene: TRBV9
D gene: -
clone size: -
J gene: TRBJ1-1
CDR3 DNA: TGTGCCAGCAGCGGCTCCGGCAGGGGGAACACTGAAGCTTTCTTT
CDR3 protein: CASSGSGRGNTEAFF

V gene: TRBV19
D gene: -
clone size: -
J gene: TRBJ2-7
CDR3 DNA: TGTGCCAGTAGCCTTCGGACAGCGACCTACGAGCAGTACTTC
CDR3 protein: CASSLRTATYEQYF

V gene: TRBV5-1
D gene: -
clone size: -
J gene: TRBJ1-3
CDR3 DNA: TGCGCCAGCAGCTTGTCGGGAAACACCATATATTTT
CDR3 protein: CASSLSGNTIYF

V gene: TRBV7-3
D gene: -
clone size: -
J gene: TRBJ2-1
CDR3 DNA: TGTGCCAGCAGGGCGGGCGGGAAGTCCCACAATGAGCAGTTCTTC
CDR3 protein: CASRAGGKSHNEQFF

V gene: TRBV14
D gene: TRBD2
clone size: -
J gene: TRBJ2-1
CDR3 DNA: TGTGCCAGCAGCCCACCGGGACTAGCGGGCTATGAGCAGTTCTTC
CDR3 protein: CASSPPGLAGYEQFF

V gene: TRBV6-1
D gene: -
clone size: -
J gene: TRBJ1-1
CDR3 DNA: TGTGCCAGCAGTGCGAGGACAGCCACTGAAGCTTTCTTT
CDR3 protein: CASSARTATEAFF

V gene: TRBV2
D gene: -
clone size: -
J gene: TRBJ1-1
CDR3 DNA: TGTGCCAGCATAGGACTCGCTGAAGCTTTCTTT
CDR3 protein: CASIGLAEAFF

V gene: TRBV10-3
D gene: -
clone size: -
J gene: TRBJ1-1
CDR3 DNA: TGTGCCATCAGTGAGAGAGGCGGTAGGAACACTGAAGCTTTCTTT
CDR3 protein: CAISERGGRNTEAFF

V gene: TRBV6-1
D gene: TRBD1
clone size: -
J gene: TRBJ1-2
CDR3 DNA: TGTGCCAGCAGCGGGAATTCACAGGGGCGCTATGGCTACACCTTC
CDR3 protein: CASSGNSQGRYGYTF

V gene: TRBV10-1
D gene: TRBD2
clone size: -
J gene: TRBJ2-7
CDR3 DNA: TGCGCCAGCAGTGAAGGGCGGGAGTTCGGCGAGCAGTACTTC
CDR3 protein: CASSEGREFGEQYF

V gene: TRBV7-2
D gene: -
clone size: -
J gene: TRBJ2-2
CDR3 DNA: TGTGCCAGCAGCTTCAACGGGGACACCGGGGAGCTGTTTTTT
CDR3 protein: CASSFNGDTGELFF

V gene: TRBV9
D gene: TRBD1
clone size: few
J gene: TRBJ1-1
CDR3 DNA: TGTGCCAGCAGCTCAAATAGAGACAGGGGGAAGTTGGACACTGAAGCTTTCTTT
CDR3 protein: CASSSNRDRGKLDTEAFF

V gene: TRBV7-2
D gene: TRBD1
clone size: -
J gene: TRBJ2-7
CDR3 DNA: TGTGCCAGCAGACGGACAGGGAATTCCTACGAGCAGTACTTC
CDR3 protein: CASRRTGNSYEQYF

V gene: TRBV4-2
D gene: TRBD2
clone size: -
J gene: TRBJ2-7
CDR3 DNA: TGTGCCAGCAGCCAAGAGCGGGAGGGGTTATACGAGCAGTACTTC
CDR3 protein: CASSQEREGLYEQYF

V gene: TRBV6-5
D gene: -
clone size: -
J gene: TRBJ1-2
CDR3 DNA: TGTGCCAGCAGTTACCAACAGGGAAATGGCTACACCTTC
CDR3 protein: CASSYQQGNGYTF

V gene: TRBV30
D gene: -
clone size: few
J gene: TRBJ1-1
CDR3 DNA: TGTGCTTGGGAGTTGGTCACTGAAGCTTTCTTT
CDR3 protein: CAWELVTEAFF

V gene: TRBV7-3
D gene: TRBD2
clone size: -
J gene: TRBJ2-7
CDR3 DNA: TGTGCCAGCAGCTTAAACGTAGCGGGCGAGCAGTACTTC
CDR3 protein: CASSLNVAGEQYF

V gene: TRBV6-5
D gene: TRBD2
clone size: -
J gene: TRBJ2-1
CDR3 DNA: TGTGCCAGCAGTCTAGGGACTAGCGTTTACAATGAGCAGTTCTTC
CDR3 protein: CASSLGTSVYNEQFF

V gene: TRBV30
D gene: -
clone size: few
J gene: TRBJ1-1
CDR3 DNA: TGTGCCTGGAGTTACGGGGGGAACACTGAAGCTTTCTTT
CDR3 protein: CAWSYGGNTEAFF

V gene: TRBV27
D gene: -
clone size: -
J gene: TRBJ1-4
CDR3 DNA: TGTGCCAGCAGCTCTGGGTGGGGGGGAACTAATGAAAAACTGTTTTTT
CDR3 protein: CASSSGWGGTNEKLFF

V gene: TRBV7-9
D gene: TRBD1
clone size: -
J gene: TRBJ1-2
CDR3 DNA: TGTGCCAGCAGCTTATTAGGACAGGGAATCGTTGGCTACACCTTC
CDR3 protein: CASSLLGQGIVGYTF

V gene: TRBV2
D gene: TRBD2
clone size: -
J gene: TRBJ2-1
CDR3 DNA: TGTGCCAGCAGTGACCCTAAGCGGGAGATCAACAATGAGCAGTTCTTC
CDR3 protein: CASSDPKREINNEQFF

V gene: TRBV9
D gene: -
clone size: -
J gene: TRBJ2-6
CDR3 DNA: TGTGCCAGCAGCCCTAGACAGTCCACGGGGGCTGGGGCCAACGTCCTGACTTTC
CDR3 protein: CASSPRQSTGAGANVLTF

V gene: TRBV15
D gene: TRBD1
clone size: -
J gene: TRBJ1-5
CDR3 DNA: TGTGCCACCAGCAGGGGACAGACGAATCAGCCCCAGCATTTT
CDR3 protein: CATSRGQTNQPQHF

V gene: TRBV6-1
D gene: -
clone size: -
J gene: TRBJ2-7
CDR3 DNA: TGTGCCAGCAGTGCCGCAGGTTCCTACGAGCAGTACTTC
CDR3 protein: CASSAAGSYEQYF

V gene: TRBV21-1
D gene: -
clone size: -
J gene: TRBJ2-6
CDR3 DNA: TGTGCCAGCAGCAAAACAGGGGCAGCTCTTTCTGGGGCCAACGTCCTGACTTTC
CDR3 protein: CASSKTGAALSGANVLTF

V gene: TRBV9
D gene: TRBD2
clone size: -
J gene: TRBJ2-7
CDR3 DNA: TGTGCCAGCAGCCCCCAAGGACTAGCGGGTGCCTACGAGCAGTACTTC
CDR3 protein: CASSPQGLAGAYEQYF

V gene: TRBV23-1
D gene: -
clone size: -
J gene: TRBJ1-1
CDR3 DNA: TGCGCCAGCAGTCAATCTAAGAACGGGAGGGACGAAGCTTTCTTT
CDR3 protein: CASSQSKNGRDEAFF

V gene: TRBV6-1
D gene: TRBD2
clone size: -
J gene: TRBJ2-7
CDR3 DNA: TGTGCCTCCGTACTAGCGGGAGTCAACGAGCAGTACTTC
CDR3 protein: CASVLAGVNEQYF